This T cell receptor (beta chain) was sequenced for a study of graft-versus-host responses after intestinal transplantation. With respect to this clone: The antigen is undetermined.

The V end lost 5 bases, the J end lost 5 bases, and 12 bases lay between the germline ends. This CDR3 comprises 13 residues. Germline-derived CDR1 and CDR2 are SGHNT and YENEEA. Only in-frame clones appear in the TCRdb table, and some are missing; sequencing was by immunoSEQ multiplex PCR. Here the sample spans 70,000 to 80,000 clones, about nine tenths being singletons. This clonotype was sampled from a human donor who received an intestinal transplant. The starting material was unstimulated CD8+ T cells sorted from spleen or lymph node cells, obtained before intestinal transplant. This chain links TRBV11-3 with TRBJ2-5; D may be TRBD1 (6 bases). The CDR3 DNA follows: TGTGCCAGCAGCCCAGGGGCCGGCGAGACCCAGTACTTC. Translating it yields CASSPGAGETQYF.